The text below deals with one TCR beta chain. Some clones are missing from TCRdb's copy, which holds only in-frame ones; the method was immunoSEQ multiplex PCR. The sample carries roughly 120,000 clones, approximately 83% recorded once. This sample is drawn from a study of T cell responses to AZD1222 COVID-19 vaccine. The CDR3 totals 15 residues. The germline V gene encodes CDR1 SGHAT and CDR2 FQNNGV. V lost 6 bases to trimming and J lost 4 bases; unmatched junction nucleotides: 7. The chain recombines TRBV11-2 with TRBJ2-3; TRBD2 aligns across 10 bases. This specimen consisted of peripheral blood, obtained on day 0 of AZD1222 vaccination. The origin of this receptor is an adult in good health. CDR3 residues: CASRSSGGAADTQYF. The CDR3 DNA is TGTGCCAGCAGGTCCAGCGGGGGGGCAGCAGATACGCAGTATTTT.